This T cell receptor beta chain was observed in a study of CD8+CD57+ T cells in acquired aplastic anemia. CD8+CD57+ cell expansion, shown by flow cytometry, had occurred in the patients selected for sequencing. TCR beta VDJ and CDR3 profiling used genomic DNA as template. TCRdb recomputed calls from the reads with MiXCR, one row per CDR3 protein. The profile shows about half a million distinct CDR3 sequences, approximately 32% of them singletons. CDR1 is SGHAT and CDR2 is FQNNGV in the germline V gene. This CDR3 spans 16 amino acids. V lost 0 bases to trimming and J lost 0 bases, with 11 bases between them.

Sequencing was done on a sample of sorted CD4+, CD8+, or CD8+CD57+ T cells (not recorded which) from PBMCs. The chain combines TRBV11-2 with TRBJ1-1; no reliable D call. This receptor was taken from a human donor with aplastic anemia. CDR3 nucleotide sequence: TGTGCCAGCAGCTTAGATTATGCACGGTTGAACACTGAAGCTTTCTTT. Its protein is CASSLDYARLNTEAFF.